The 21 T cell receptor beta chains presented below share a single source sample, sequenced in a study of OX40 agonist ivuxolimab in advanced cancers. Produced via immunoSEQ multiplex PCR; TCRdb's table is partial and in-frame only. The sample has some 62,000 clones, around 81% seen once; the top ten hold 3.7%. This specimen consisted of CD4+ or CD8+ T cells sorted from blood, obtained in a trial of the OX40 agonist ivuxolimab. The receptors here all came from an adult with an advanced solid tumor such as melanoma, head and neck, liver or kidney cancer.

V is TRBV5-8 and J is TRBJ1-5; 11 bases fit TRBD1. Germline V gene data show CDR1 as SGHTS and CDR2 as YDEGEE. This CDR3 region has 14 residues. The V and J ends lost 4 bases and 5 bases, in that order; junction bases with no gene match: 2. The CDR3 loop is CASSEDRGHQPQHF. The CDR3 DNA reads as TGTGCCAGCAGCGAGGACAGGGGGCATCAGCCCCAGCATTTT.

The chain has TRBV6-6 and TRBJ2-3, with D uncertain. Germline values: CDR1 MNHNY, CDR2 SVGAGI (reference sequence). The CDR3 loop spans 15 amino acids. Trimming stripped 2 bases from V and 2 bases from J, with 11 bases between. The CDR3 sequence: CASSYANGFTDTQYF. CDR3 coding DNA: TGTGCCAGCAGTTACGCGAACGGTTTCACAGATACGCAGTATTTT.

This rearrangement joins TRBV4-1 to TRBJ1-1; D gene unclear. Germline CDR1 and CDR2: MGHRA and YSYEKL. Trimming left V 1 base short and J 0 bases short, with 15 bases between. The CDR3 loop spans 17 amino acids. CDR3 bases: TGCGCCAGCAGCCAAGCCCCCCCCCGACTGATGAACACTGAAGCTTTCTTT. Protein product: CASSQAPPRLMNTEAFF.

The table lists this clone with a count of one. This chain uses TRBV19 with TRBJ1-5, with D possibly being TRBD1 (5 bases). V was clipped by 7 bases and J by 5 bases, with 18 bases between them. The CDR3 extends over 15 amino acids. The germline CDR1 and CDR2 sequences are LNHDA and SQIVND (reference sequence). The CDR3 DNA is TGTGCCAGTACCCATGAGGTGGGGGGGGATCAGCCCCAGCATTTT. It encodes CASTHEVGGDQPQHF.

V is TRBV7-8 and J is TRBJ1-2, with a tentative D call TRBD1 (5 bases). V lost 5 bases to trimming and J lost 8 bases, with 15 bases between them. Germline CDR1 reads SGHVS; CDR2 reads FQNEAQ. The CDR3 spans 13 residues. The CDR3 region is CASSLQGEGGYTF. The CDR3 nucleotides read TGTGCCAGCAGCCTCCAAGGGGAAGGCGGCTACACCTTC.

This chain links TRBV25-1 with TRBJ2-3, with 7 bases identical to TRBD1. V shed 5 bases, J shed 4 bases, and the junction held 9 bases outside the gene matches. The CDR3 runs to 15 residues. Germline V CDR1 and CDR2: MGHDK, SYGVNS. The CDR3 reads CASSYTGAAADTQYF. The DNA of the CDR3 is TGTGCCAGCAGTTATACAGGGGCAGCGGCAGATACGCAGTATTTT.

This chain's CDR3 is CASSGARAGQETQYF. DNA of the CDR3: TGTGCCAGCAGTGGGGCTCGGGCGGGACAAGAGACCCAGTACTTC. The chain is built from TRBV2 and TRBJ2-5; D perhaps matches TRBD2 (6 bases). Germline V CDR1 and CDR2: SNHLY, FYNNEI. The CDR3 has 15 residues. The V end lost 4 bases, the J end lost 2 bases, and 14 bases lay between the germline ends.

The chain links TRBV6-5 to TRBJ2-3; D possibly corresponds to TRBD2 (6 bases). V was clipped by 3 bases and J by 0 bases, with 13 bases between them. The CDR3 covers 16 residues. Germline assignment: CDR1 MNHEY and CDR2 SVGAGI. The chain's CDR3 is CASSYEAGRSTDTQYF. The CDR3 DNA is TGTGCCAGCAGTTATGAGGCGGGACGGAGCACAGATACGCAGTATTTT.

The chain joins TRBV5-1 to TRBJ2-2, with D perhaps TRBD1 (6 bases). Germline loops: CDR1 SGHRS, CDR2 YFSETQ. This CDR3 has 19 residues. V lost 4 bases and J 5 bases, leaving 27 bases between the germline ends. The CDR3 loop is CASSTMTGHQPWGTGELFF. CDR3 nucleotide sequence: TGCGCCAGCAGCACAATGACAGGCCACCAACCATGGGGGACCGGGGAGCTGTTTTTT.

The genes are TRBV4-1 and TRBJ2-3; D tentatively reads TRBD1 or TRBD2 (5 bases each). The CDR3 spans 17 residues. V was shortened by 3 bases and J by 2 bases, with 18 bases between the two germline ends. Germline CDR1 MGHRA, CDR2 YSYEKL. As DNA, the CDR3 is TGCGCCAGCAGCCAGGGTCGGCAGGGACCCCTCACAGATACGCAGTATTTT. This gives the protein CASSQGRQGPLTDTQYF.

The chain employs TRBV11-2 and TRBJ2-4; 9 nucleotides match TRBD1. The germline CDR1 and CDR2 sequences are SGHAT and FQNNGV. The CDR3 extends over 16 amino acids. V lost 5 bases and J lost 0; bases outside the gene matches: 5. The CDR3 spells CASSKYRGLAKNIQYF. In nucleotides, the CDR3 is TGTGCCAGCAGCAAATACAGGGGGCTAGCCAAAAACATTCAGTACTTC.

The chain uses TRBV28 and TRBJ2-6; 10 nucleotides align to TRBD1. There are 17 residues in the CDR3. CDR1 is MDHEN, CDR2 SYDVKM, per germline. V lost 9 bases, J lost 2 bases, and 10 bases stayed unmatched. DNA of the CDR3: TGTGCCAGTACCACCGGGACAGGGGAAACTGGGGCCAACGTCCTGACTTTC. The encoded protein is CASTTGTGETGANVLTF.

The chain recombines TRBV7-6 with TRBJ2-5; 8 bases map to TRBD2. This CDR3 has 14 amino acids. V was clipped by 3 bases and J by 7 bases; unmatched bases: 7. Germline CDR1 reads SGHVS; CDR2 reads FNYEAQ. For the CDR3, the DNA is TGTGCCAGCAGCTTTAGCGGGGCCGGTGCGACCCAGTACTTC. Amino acids: CASSFSGAGATQYF. The variable domain in full, completed from reference TRBV7-6 and TRBJ2-5, reads GAGVSQSPRYKVTKRGQDVALRCDPISGHVSLYWYRQALGQGPEFLTYFNYEAQQDKSGLPNDRFSAERPEGSISTLTIQRTEQRDSAMYRCASSFSGAGATQYFGPGTRLLVL.

J is TRBJ2-2 and V is TRBV15; D is ambiguous. This CDR3 spans 12 amino acids. Trimming took off 1 base at V and 5 bases at J, with 2 bases between the two ends. Per the germline V gene, CDR1 is LNHNV and CDR2 is YYDKDF (reference sequence). CDR3 region: CATSRVTGELFF. The CDR3 region has the DNA TGTGCCACCAGCAGAGTTACCGGGGAGCTGTTTTTT.

This chain joins TRBV21-1 and TRBJ1-5. TRBV21-1 is a pseudogene. This CDR3 region has 15 residues. The CDR3 protein is CASSSLGGEHQPQHF. The CDR3 DNA reads as TGTGCCAGCAGCTCACTAGGGGGGGAGCATCAGCCCCAGCATTTT.

The V gene is TRBV4-1, the J gene TRBJ1-5; D gene unclear. The CDR3 totals 13 residues. Trimming stripped 2 bases from V and 6 bases from J, with 8 bases between. Germline CDR1 reads MGHRA; CDR2 reads YSYEKL. The CDR3 reads CASSQSVIQPQHF. In DNA form, the CDR3 reads TGCGCCAGCAGCCAATCAGTAATTCAGCCCCAGCATTTT.

This rearrangement joins TRBV4-2 to TRBJ2-2; 13 positions match TRBD2. CDR1 is LGHNA, CDR2 YNFKEQ, per germline. This CDR3 has 19 residues. Trimming removed 0 bases from V and 4 bases from J; junction bases left unmatched: 8. The CDR3 spells CASSQEGLAGNYRTGELFF. In DNA, the CDR3 is TGTGCCAGCAGCCAAGAGGGACTAGCGGGAAACTATCGCACCGGGGAGCTGTTTTTT.

The chain recombines TRBV7-8 with TRBJ2-4; 8 nucleotides line up with TRBD2. Germline V gene data show CDR1 as SGHVS and CDR2 as FQNEAQ. There are 14 residues in the CDR3. V trimming: 5 bases; J trimming: 9 bases; junction bases outside the gene matches: 9. The CDR3 region is CASSPGGDLSIQYF. CDR3 DNA: TGTGCCAGCAGCCCGGGAGGGGACCTGAGCATTCAGTACTTC.

The genes are TRBV5-1 and TRBJ2-4; tentative D call: TRBD2 (6 bases). The germline V gene has CDR1 SGHRS and CDR2 YFSETQ. Trimming pared 4 bases from V and 3 bases from J, leaving 8 bases between. The CDR3 consists of 13 residues. The CDR3, as DNA: TGCGCCAGCAGCGACGGGGGCAAAAACATTCAGTACTTC. It is translated as CASSDGGKNIQYF.

V is TRBV4-3 and J is TRBJ2-3; 8 bases agree with TRBD2. This CDR3 is 14 amino acids long. The germline V gene encodes CDR1 LGHNA and CDR2 YSLEER. V dropped 4 bases and J dropped 4; count of bases not matched to a gene: 4. The CDR3 nucleotides read TGCGCCAGCAGCCCCGGGAGGGTGTCAGATACGCAGTATTTT. Translation: CASSPGRVSDTQYF.

The V and J genes are TRBV18 and TRBJ2-7; 8 bases align to TRBD2. CDR3 length: 15 residues. Germline loops: CDR1 KGHSH, CDR2 LQKENI. The J segment lost 6 bases and the V segment lost 3 bases, leaving 10 bases of the junction unmatched. The CDR3 DNA reads as TGTGCCAGCTCACCTCGACTAGCGTTCGGCGGCGAGCAGTACTTC. This encodes CASSPRLAFGGEQYF.